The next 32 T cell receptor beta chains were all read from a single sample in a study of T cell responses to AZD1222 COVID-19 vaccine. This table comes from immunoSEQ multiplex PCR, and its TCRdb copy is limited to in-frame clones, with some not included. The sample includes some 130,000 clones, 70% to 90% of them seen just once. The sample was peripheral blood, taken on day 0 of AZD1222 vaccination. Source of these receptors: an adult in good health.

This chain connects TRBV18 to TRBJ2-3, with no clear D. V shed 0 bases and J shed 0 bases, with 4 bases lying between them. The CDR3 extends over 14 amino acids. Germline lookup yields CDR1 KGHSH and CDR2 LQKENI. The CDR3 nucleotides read TGTGCCAGCTCACCACCGTTCAGCACAGATACGCAGTATTTT. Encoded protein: CASSPPFSTDTQYF.

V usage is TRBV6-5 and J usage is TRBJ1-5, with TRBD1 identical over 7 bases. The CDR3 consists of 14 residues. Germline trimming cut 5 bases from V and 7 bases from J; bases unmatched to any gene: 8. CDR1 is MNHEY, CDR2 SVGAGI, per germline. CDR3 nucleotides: TGTGCCAGCAGTAAGTACAGGGGAGACCAGCCCCAGCATTTT. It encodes CASSKYRGDQPQHF.

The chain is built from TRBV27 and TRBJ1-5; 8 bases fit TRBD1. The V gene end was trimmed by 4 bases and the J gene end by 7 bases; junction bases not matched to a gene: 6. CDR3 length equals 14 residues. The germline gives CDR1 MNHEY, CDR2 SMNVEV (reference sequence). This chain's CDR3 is CASSSLQGVQPQHF. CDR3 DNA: TGTGCCAGCAGTTCCCTACAGGGGGTCCAGCCCCAGCATTTT.

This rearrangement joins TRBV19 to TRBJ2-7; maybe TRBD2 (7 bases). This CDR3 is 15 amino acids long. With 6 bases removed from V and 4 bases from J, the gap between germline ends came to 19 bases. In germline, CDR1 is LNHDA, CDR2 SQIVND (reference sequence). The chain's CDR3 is CASSINREGKYEQYF. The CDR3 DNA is TGTGCCAGTAGCATCAACAGGGAGGGAAAGTACGAGCAGTACTTC.

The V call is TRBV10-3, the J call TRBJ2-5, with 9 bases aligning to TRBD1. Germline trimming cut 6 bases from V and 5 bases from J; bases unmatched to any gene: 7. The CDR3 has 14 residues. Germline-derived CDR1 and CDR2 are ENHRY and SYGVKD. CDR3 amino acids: CAIREGQGGETQYF. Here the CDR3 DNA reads TGTGCCATCAGAGAGGGACAGGGTGGGGAGACCCAGTACTTC.

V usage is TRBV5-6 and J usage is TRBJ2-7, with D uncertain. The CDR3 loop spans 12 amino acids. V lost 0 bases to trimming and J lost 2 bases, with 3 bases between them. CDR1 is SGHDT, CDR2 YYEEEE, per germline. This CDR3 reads CASSLAAYEQYF. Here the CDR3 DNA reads TGTGCCAGCAGCTTGGCGGCCTACGAGCAGTACTTC.

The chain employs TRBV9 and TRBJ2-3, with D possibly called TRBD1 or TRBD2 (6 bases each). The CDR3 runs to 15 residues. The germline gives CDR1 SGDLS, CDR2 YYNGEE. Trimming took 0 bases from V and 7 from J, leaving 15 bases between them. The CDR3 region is CASSVGGASTHTQYF. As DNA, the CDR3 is TGTGCCAGCAGCGTAGGGGGGGCTAGCACCCATACGCAGTATTTT.

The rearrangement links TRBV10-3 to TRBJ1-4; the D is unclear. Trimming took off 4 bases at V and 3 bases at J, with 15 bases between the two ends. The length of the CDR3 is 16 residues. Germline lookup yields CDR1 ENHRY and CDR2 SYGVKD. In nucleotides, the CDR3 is TGTGCCATCAGTGCGGTCCGGGCATCGGCTAATGAAAAACTGTTTTTT. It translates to CAISAVRASANEKLFF.

DNA for the CDR3: TGTGCCAGCAGTGAGGGTTTACGAGGCTACACCTTC. This encodes CASSEGLRGYTF. V and J are TRBV6-1 and TRBJ1-2; no definite D call. Trimming shortened V by 3 bases and J by 8 bases, and 10 bases separated the two germline ends. The CDR3 has 12 residues. The germline CDR1 and CDR2 sequences are MNHNS and SASEGT.

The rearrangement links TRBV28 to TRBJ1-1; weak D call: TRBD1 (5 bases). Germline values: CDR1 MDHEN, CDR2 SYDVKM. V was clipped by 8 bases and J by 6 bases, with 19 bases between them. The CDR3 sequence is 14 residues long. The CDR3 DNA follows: TGTGCCAGCCGTTATGGGGGTACTGGCGCTGAAGCTTTCTTT. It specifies CASRYGGTGAEAFF.

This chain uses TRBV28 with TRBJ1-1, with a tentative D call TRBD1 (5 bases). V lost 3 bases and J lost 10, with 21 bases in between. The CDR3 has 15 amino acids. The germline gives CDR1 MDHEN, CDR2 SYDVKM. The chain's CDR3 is CASSFGGGRAPLAFF. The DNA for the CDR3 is TGTGCCAGCAGTTTCGGGGGTGGCAGGGCGCCGTTAGCTTTCTTT.

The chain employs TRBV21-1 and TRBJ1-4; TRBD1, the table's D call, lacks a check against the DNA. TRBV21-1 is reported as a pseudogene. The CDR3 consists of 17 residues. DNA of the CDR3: TGTGCCAGCAGCAATTCGGTCGGGACAGGGCCTAATGAAAAACTGTTTTTT. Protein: CASSNSVGTGPNEKLFF.

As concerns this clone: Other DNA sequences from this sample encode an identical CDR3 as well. The CDR3 loop reads CASSNRYEQYF. CDR3 DNA sequence: TGTGCCAGCAGCAACCGCTACGAGCAGTACTTC. The chain couples TRBV7-2 to TRBJ2-7; no definite D call. V dropped 5 bases and J dropped 3 bases, with 5 bases sitting between them. Germline CDR1 reads SGHTA; CDR2 reads FQGNSA. This CDR3 is built from 11 residues.

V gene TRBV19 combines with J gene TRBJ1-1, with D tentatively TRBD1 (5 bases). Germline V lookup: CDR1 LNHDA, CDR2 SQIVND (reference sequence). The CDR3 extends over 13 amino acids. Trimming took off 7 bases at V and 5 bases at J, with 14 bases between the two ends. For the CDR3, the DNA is TGTGCCAGTACACGAAGGGGCGGTACTGAAGCTTTCTTT. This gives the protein CASTRRGGTEAFF.

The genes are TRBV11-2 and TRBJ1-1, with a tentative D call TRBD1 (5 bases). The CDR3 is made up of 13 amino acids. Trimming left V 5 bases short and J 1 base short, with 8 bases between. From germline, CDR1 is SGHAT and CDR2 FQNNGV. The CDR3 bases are TGTGCCAGCAGCCAAGGGGCGAACACTGAAGCTTTCTTT. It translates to CASSQGANTEAFF.

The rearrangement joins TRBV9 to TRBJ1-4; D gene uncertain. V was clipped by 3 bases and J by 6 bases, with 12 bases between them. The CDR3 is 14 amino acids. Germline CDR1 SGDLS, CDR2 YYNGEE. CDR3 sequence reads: CASSGPDDYEKLFF. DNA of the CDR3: TGTGCCAGCAGCGGGCCAGATGACTATGAAAAACTGTTTTTT.

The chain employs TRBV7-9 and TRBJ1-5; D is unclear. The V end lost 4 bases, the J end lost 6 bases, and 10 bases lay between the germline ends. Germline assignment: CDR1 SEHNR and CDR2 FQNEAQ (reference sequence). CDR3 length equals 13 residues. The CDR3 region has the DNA TGTGCCAGCAGCTGGGCCGAAGGTCAGCCCCAGCATTTT. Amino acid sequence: CASSWAEGQPQHF.

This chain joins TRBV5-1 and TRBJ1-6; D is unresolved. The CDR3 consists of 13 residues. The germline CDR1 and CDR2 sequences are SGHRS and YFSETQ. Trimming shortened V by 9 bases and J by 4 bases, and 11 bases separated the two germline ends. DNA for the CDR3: TGCGCCACCTCAGAGAAGTATAATTCACCCCTCCACTTT. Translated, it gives CATSEKYNSPLHF. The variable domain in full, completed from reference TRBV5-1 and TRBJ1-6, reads KAGVTQTPRYLIKTRGQQVTLSCSPISGHRSVSWYQQTPGQGLQFLFEYFSETQRNKGNFPGRFSGRQFSNSRSEMNVSTLELGDSALYLCATSEKYNSPLHFGNGTRLTVT.

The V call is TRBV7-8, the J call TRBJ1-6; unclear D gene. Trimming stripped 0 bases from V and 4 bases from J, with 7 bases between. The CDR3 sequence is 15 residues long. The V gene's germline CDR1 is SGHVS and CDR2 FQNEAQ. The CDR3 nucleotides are TGTGCCAGCAGCTTAGCGCGCAGTTATAATTCACCCCTCCACTTT. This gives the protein CASSLARSYNSPLHF.

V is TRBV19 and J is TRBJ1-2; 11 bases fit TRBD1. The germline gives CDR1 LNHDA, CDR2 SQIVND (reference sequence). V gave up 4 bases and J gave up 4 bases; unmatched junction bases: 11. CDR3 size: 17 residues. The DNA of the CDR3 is TGTGCCAGTAGTACAATTGGGACAGGGGGAAAAGGCTATGGCTACACCTTC. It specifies CASSTIGTGGKGYGYTF.

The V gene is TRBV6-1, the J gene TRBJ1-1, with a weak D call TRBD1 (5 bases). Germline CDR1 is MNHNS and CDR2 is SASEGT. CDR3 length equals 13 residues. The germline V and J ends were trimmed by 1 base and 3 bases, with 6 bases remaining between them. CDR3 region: CASSEGGDTEAFF. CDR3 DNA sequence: TGTGCCAGCAGTGAAGGGGGGGACACTGAAGCTTTCTTT.

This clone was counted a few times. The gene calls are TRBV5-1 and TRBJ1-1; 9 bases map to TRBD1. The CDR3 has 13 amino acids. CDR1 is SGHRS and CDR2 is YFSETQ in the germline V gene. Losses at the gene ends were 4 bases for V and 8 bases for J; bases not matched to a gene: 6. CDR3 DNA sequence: TGCGCCAGCAGCCCCCAGGGGACAGGGGAAGCTTTCTTT. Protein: CASSPQGTGEAFF.

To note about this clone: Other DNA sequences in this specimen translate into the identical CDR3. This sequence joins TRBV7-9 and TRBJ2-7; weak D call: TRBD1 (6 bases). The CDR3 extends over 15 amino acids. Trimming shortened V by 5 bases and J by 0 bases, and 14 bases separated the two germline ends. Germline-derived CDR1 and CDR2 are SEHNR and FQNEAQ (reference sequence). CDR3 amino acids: CASSPRQAYSYEQYF. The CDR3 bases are TGTGCCAGCAGCCCGAGACAGGCTTACTCCTACGAGCAGTACTTC.

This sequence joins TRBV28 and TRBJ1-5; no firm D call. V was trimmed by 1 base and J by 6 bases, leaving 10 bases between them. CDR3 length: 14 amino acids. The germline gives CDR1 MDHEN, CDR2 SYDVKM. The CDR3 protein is CASSLLDRSQPQHF. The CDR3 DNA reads TGTGCCAGCAGTTTATTGGATAGGAGTCAGCCCCAGCATTTT.

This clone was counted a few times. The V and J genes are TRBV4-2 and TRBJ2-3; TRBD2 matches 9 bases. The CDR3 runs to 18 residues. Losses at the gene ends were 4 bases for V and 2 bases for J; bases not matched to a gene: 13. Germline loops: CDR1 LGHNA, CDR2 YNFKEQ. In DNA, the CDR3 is TGTGCCAGCAGCCTAGGCAGCGGGGGGTCGCCCTACACAGATACGCAGTATTTT. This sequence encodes CASSLGSGGSPYTDTQYF.

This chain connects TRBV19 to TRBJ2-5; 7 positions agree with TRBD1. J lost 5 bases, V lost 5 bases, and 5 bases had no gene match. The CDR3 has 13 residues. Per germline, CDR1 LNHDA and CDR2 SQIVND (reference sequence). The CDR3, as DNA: TGTGCCAGTAGTGCGGCCAGGGGGGAGACCCAGTACTTC. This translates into CASSAARGETQYF.

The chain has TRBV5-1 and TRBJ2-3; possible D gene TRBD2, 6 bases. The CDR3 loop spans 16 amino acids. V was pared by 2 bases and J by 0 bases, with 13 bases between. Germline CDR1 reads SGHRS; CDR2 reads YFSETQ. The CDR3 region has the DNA TGCGCCAGCAGCTTTGGTGGGGGGTCTAGCACAGATACGCAGTATTTT. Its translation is CASSFGGGSSTDTQYF.

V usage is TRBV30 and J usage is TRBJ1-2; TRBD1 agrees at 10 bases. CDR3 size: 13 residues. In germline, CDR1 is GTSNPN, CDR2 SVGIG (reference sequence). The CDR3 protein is CAHRDRGNYGYTF. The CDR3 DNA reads TGTGCTCACAGGGACAGGGGTAACTATGGCTACACCTTC.

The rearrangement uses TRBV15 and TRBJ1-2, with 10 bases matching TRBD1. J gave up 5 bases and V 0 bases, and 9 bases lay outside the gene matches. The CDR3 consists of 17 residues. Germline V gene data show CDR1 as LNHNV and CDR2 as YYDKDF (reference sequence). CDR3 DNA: TGTGCCACCAGCAGAGATGACTGGACAGGGGGAATATATGGCTACACCTTC. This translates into CATSRDDWTGGIYGYTF. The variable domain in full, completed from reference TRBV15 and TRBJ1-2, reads DAMVIQNPRYQVTQFGKPVTLSCSQTLNHNVMYWYQQKSSQAPKLLFHYYDKDFNNEADTPDNFQSRRPNTSFCFLDIRSPGLGDTAMYLCATSRDDWTGGIYGYTFGSGTRLTVV.

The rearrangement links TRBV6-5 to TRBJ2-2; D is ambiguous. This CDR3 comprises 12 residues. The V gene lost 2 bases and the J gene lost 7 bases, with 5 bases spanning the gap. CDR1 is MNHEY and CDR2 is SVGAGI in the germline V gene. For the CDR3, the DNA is TGTGCCAGCAGTTACAATGGCGGGGAGCTGTTTTTT. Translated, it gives CASSYNGGELFF.

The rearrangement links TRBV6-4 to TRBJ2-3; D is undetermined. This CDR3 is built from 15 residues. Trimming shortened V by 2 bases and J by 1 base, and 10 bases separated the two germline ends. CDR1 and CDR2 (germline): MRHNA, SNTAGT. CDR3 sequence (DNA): TGTGCCAGCAGTGACGGAAGCTTTGGCACAGATACGCAGTATTTT. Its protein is CASSDGSFGTDTQYF.

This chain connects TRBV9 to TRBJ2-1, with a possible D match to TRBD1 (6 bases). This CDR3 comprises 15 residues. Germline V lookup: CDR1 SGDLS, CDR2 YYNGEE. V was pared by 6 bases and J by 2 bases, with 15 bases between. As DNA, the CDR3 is TGTGCCAGCACCCGAGGGCAGGGGACCTACAATGAGCAGTTCTTC. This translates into CASTRGQGTYNEQFF.